This T cell receptor beta chain originates from a study of human T cells and chemical hapten exposure. Turning to the study itself: In the sensitization step, 2% DPC was placed on approximately 2 cm by approximately 2 cm of upper inner arm skin.

TCRdb reanalysed the RACE reads using MiXCR and keeps one entry per CDR3 protein. Among approximately 89,000 distinct CDR3 sequences listed, 9.5% to 13% were seen once. Noted time point: patch test 2, 6 weeks after DPC sensitization. Treatment defined: therapeutic diphenylcyclopropenone sensitization with weekly scalp DPC. Trimming stripped 1 base from V and 4 bases from J, with 7 bases between. This CDR3 is built from 13 residues. Germline-derived CDR1 and CDR2 are SGHAT and FQNNGV. This clonotype was detected ten times or more. The input for sequencing was whole blood, taken in connection with sensitization to the hapten diphenylcyclopropenone (DPC). The origin of this receptor is a woman aged 30 to 39 with alopecia areata. Some clones in this sample may be carry-over from other donors' samples. This rearrangement joins TRBV11-2 to TRBJ2-5; no firm D call. The CDR3 reads CASSLGGVETQYF. The CDR3 bases are TGTGCCAGCAGCTTAGGAGGAGTAGAGACCCAGTACTTC.